This T cell receptor beta chain was recorded in a study of blood T cells in healthy people across ages. Those donating, healthy Caucasian individuals from Russia, were aged about 6 to 100. Extractions gave at least 6 micrograms of total RNA per sample. The study's findings and limits: Naive CD4+ cell counts and diversity both ran higher in long-lived than in aged donors.

It was with a sample-barcoded 5' primer and a J-beta primer mix that a second PCR of about 7 to 12 cycles was run. TCRdb re-called the 5' RACE reads with MiXCR, one entry per CDR3 protein. The data show more than 900,000 distinct CDR3 sequences, with about 23% seen just once and approximately 0.75% held by the top ten. Turning to this clonotype: The antigen remains unidentified.

The germline V gene encodes CDR1 SNHLY and CDR2 FYNNEI. Deletions cut 3 bases from V and 8 bases from J, with 13 bases between. The CDR3 has 14 residues. These same data were also listed under a study on T cells of mothers and their children.

This clonotype was sampled from a girl aged 2 to 10 in good health. V is TRBV2 and J is TRBJ1-4; D remains ambiguous. Input material: blood. The CDR3 protein is CASSEGREEEKLFF. CDR3 nucleotide sequence: TGTGCCAGCAGTGAGGGGAGGGAAGAGGAAAAACTGTTTTTT.